Sequencing of this T cell receptor beta chain was carried out in a study of T cell changes during pregnancy in multiple sclerosis. CDR1 is ENHRY and CDR2 is SYGVKD in the germline V gene. Trimming removed 2 bases from V and 2 bases from J, with 10 bases in between. The CDR3 is made up of 15 amino acids. Sequenced by immunoSEQ multiplex PCR; TCRdb stores in-frame clones only, minus some. The table shows approximately 50,000 clones, with roughly 90% occurring only once. The sequencing here drew on CD4+ T cells from peripheral blood mononuclear cells, taken after pregnancy. This chain uses TRBV10-3 with TRBJ1-5, with D possibly being TRBD1 (6 bases). This receptor was identified in a female donor with multiple sclerosis, enrolled in a pregnancy study. Written as DNA, the CDR3 is TGTGCCATCAGTGAGACAGGGAAGGGCAATCAGCCCCAGCATTTT. It is translated as CAISETGKGNQPQHF.